This T cell receptor (beta chain) is drawn from a study of CD8 T cells in ankylosing spondylitis. Study-wide results and limits: Disease-linked clones reportedly showed significant enrichment in matched ankylosing spondylitis synovial fluid. Roughly eight highly homologous variants made up a TCR beta motif that seemed to typify ankylosing spondylitis blood. Earlier studies detected some motif variants in reactive arthritis synovial fluid and blood. CD8+ by phenotype, disease-linked clones were relatively rare in peripheral blood.

Quantitative 5'-RACE with molecular barcodes generated TCR beta libraries. Using its own MiXCR run on the 5' RACE reads, TCRdb lists one record per CDR3 protein. The sample includes 800,000 to 900,000 distinct CDR3 sequences, 10% to 15% of them seen just once. This clonotype has only a few counts. What it binds is not known. The junction shows a germline mismatch at one end, possibly a read error. This receptor was identified in a male donor with ankylosing spondylitis. The specimen was blood, either unsorted or a sorted T cell fraction (not recorded which).

This chain's CDR3 is CSATSTGTGAYEQYF. CDR3 nucleotides: TGCAGTGCTACCAGCACCGGGACAGGGGCCTACGAACAGTACTTC. The chain recombines TRBV20-1 with TRBJ2-7, with 10 bases identical to TRBD1. Per germline, CDR1 DFQATT and CDR2 SNEGSKA (reference sequence). The CDR3 has 15 amino acids.